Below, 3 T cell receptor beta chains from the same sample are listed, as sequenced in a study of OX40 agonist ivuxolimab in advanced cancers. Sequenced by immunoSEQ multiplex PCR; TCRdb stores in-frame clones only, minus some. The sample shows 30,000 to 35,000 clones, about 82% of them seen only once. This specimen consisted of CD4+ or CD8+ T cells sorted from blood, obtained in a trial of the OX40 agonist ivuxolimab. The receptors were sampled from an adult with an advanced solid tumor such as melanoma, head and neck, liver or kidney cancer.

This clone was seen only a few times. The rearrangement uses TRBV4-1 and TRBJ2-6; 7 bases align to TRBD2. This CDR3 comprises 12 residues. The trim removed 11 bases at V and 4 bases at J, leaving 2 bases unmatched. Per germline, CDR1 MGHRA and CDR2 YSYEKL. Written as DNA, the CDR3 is TGCGCCGCAGCGGGGGGGGCCAACGTCCTGACTTTC. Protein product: CAAAGGANVLTF.

CDR3 protein: CASSLVSTGDEKLFF. CDR3 coding DNA: TGCGCCAGCAGCTTGGTTTCGACAGGGGATGAAAAACTGTTTTTT. The chain joins TRBV5-1 to TRBJ1-4; 8 positions agree with TRBD1. Germline V gene lookup returns CDR1 SGHRS and CDR2 YFSETQ. This CDR3 is built from 15 residues. J was trimmed by 6 bases and V by 0 bases; bases with no gene match: 4.

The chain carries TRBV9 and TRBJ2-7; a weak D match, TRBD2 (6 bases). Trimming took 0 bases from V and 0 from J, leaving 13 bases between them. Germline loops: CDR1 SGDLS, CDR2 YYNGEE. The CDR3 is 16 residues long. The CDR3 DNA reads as TGTGCCAGCAGCGTAGGCCCTAGCGCCGCCTCCTACGAGCAGTACTTC. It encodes CASSVGPSAASYEQYF.